This TCR beta chain comes out of a study of blood T cell repertoires in COVID-19. Whole-study context: There were acute and convalescent COVID-19 samples, and they came from the United States, Italy and Spain.

Some clones are missing from TCRdb's copy, which holds only in-frame ones; the method was immunoSEQ multiplex PCR. The sample consists of a few hundred thousand clones, 80% to 90% of them appearing once. Sequencing was performed on peripheral blood. The sequence was collected from a man in his fifties or sixties with active or convalescent COVID-19.

The CDR3 loop is CASSDTGTSLYNEQFF. As DNA, the CDR3 is TGCGCCAGCAGTGATACCGGGACTAGCTTATACAATGAGCAGTTCTTC. J is TRBJ2-1 and V is TRBV10-1; 9 bases are shared with TRBD2. The CDR3 covers 16 residues. Trimming took 3 bases from V and 4 from J; bases not matched to a gene: 7. Germline CDR1 is WNHNN and CDR2 is SYGVQD (reference sequence).